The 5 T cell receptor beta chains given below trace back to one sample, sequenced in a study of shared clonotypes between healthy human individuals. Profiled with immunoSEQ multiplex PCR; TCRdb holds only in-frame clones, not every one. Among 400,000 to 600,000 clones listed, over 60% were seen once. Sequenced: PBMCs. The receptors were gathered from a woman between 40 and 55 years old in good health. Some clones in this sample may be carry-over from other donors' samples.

CDR3 DNA: TGTGCCAGCAGCCGCCAGCGGGAGACCCAGTACTTC. This encodes CASSRQRETQYF. The genes are TRBV5-4 and TRBJ2-5; D perhaps matches TRBD2 (5 bases). Trimming stripped 4 bases from V and 5 bases from J, with 9 bases between. Germline CDR1 and CDR2: SGHNT and YYREEE (reference sequence). This CDR3 is 12 amino acids long.

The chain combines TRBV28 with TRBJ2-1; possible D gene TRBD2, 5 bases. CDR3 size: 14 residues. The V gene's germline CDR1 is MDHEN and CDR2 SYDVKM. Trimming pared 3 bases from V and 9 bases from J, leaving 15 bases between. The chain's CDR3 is CASSFLGDSGEQFF. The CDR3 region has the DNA TGTGCCAGCAGTTTTTTGGGAGATTCGGGTGAGCAGTTCTTC.

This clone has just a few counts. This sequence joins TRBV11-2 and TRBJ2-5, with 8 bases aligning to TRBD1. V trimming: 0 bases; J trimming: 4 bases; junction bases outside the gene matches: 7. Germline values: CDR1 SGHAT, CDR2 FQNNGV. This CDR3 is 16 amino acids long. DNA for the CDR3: TGTGCCAGCAGCTTAGATTGGGGACAGGCGATAGAGACCCAGTACTTC. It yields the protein CASSLDWGQAIETQYF.

The DNA of the CDR3 is TGTGCCAGCAGTGGGGATCTTTGGAGCAATCAGCCCCAGCATTTT. The encoded protein is CASSGDLWSNQPQHF. The chain is built from TRBV6-1 and TRBJ1-5; the D is unclear. Trimming shortened V by 4 bases and J by 1 base, and 11 bases separated the two germline ends. The CDR3 covers 15 residues. The V gene's germline CDR1 is MNHNS and CDR2 SASEGT.

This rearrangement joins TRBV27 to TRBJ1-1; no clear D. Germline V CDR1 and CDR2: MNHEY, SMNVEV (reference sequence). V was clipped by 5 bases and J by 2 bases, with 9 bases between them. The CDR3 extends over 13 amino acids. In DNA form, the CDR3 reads TGTGCCAGCAGTCCAAGGAGAAACACTGAAGCTTTCTTT. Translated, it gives CASSPRRNTEAFF.